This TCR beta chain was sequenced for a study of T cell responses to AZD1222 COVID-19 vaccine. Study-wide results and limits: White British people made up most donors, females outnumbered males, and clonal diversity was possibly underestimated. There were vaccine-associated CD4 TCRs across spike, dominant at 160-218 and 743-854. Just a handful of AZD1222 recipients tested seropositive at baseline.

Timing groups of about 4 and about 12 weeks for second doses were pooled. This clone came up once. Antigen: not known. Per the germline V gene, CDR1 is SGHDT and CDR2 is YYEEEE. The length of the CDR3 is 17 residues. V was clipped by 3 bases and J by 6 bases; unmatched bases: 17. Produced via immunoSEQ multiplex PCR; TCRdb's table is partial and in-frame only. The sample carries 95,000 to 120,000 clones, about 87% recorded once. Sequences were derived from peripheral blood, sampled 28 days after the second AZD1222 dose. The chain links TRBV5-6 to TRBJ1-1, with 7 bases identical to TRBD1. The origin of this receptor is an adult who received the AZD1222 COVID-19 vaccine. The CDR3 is CASSYGQVFSTEAEAFF. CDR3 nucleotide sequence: TGTGCCAGCAGCTACGGACAGGTATTTTCGACGGAGGCTGAAGCTTTCTTT.